These T cell receptor beta chains were read from a single sample in a study of cytomegalovirus exposure and HLA in healthy donors. Libraries were prepared by immunoSEQ multiplex PCR; TCRdb keeps only in-frame clonotypes and omits some of them. The repertoire table contains about 130,000 clones. Input material: PBMCs. These receptors originate from a man younger than 30 in good health and CMV-seronegative. Both conserved end residues are part of each CDR3. D genes are given only for firm matches.

CDR3 protein	CDR3 DNA	V gene	J gene	D gene
CASSLASGGRGETQYF	TGCGCCAGCAGCTTGGCTAGCGGGGGGAGGGGAGAGACCCAGTACTTC	TRBV5-1	TRBJ2-5	TRBD2
CASSSSGGYQPQHF	TGTGCCAGCAGCTCCTCGGGGGGGTATCAGCCCCAGCATTTT	TRBV7-2	TRBJ1-5	-
CASSSREDTEAFF	TGTGCCAGCAGCTCCCGGGAGGACACTGAAGCTTTCTTT	TRBV11-1	TRBJ1-1	-
CASSGVDRVGPYEQYF	TGTGCCAGCAGTGGAGTTGACAGGGTGGGTCCCTACGAGCAGTACTTC	TRBV6-1	TRBJ2-7	TRBD1
CASSPGGQGVNYEQYF	TGTGCCAGCAGCCCCGGCGGGCAGGGGGTCAACTACGAGCAGTACTTC	TRBV11-3	TRBJ2-7	TRBD1
CASSRGQGRYGYTF	TGTGCCAGCAGCCGCGGACAGGGACGCTATGGCTACACCTTC	TRBV5-8	TRBJ1-2	TRBD1
CASSLKAGRETEAFF	TGCGCCAGCAGCTTGAAGGCAGGGAGGGAGACTGAAGCTTTCTTT	TRBV5-1	TRBJ1-1	-
CASSPLLVAEDEQYF	TGTGCCAGCTCACCTCTCCTGGTAGCGGAGGACGAGCAGTACTTC	TRBV18	TRBJ2-7	-
CASSYVATPVEQYF	TGTGCCAGCAGTTACGTAGCAACTCCGGTCGAGCAGTACTTC	TRBV27	TRBJ2-7	-
CASSLTGGPYGYTF	TGCGCCAGCAGCTTGACAGGGGGACCCTATGGCTACACCTTC	TRBV5-1	TRBJ1-2	TRBD1
CASSRGLDSVEQYF	TGTGCCAGCTCCAGGGGGCTGGACTCTGTGGAGCAGTACTTC	TRBV7-9	TRBJ2-5	TRBD1
CASRPLQGGYTF	TGTGCCAGCAGGCCTTTACAGGGTGGCTACACCTTC	TRBV6-5	TRBJ1-2	-
CASSKGQNLNMYF	TGTGCCAGCAGTAAAGGACAGAATCTAAATATGTACTTC	TRBV28	TRBJ2-7	-
CAWSLQGRQPQHF	TGTGCCTGGAGTCTACAGGGGAGGCAGCCCCAGCATTTT	TRBV30	TRBJ1-5	TRBD1
CASRYSSYEQYF	TGTGCCAGCAGATACAGCTCCTACGAGCAGTACTTC	TRBV2	TRBJ2-7	-
CASSSPDRAGNTIYF	TGTGCCAGCAGCTCCCCGGACAGGGCGGGAAACACCATATATTTT	TRBV28	TRBJ1-3	TRBD1
CASSEEPGAVGELFF	TGTGCCAGCAGTGAAGAGCCAGGGGCGGTCGGGGAGCTGTTTTTT	TRBV25-1	TRBJ2-2	-
CASSGDSSYNSPLHF	TGTGCCAGCAGCGGTGACAGCTCCTATAATTCACCCCTCCACTTT	TRBV5-4	TRBJ1-6	-
CASSLVFYGSPSEQYF	TGTGCCAGCAGCTTAGTTTTTTACGGGTCCCCCAGCGAGCAGTACTTC	TRBV7-2	TRBJ2-7	-
CSVTSMGAETQYF	TGCAGCGTCACCTCGATGGGGGCAGAGACCCAGTACTTC	TRBV29-1	TRBJ2-5	-
CASSSTGHPTYEQYF	TGTGCCAGTAGCTCGACAGGACACCCTACCTACGAGCAGTACTTC	TRBV19	TRBJ2-7	-
CASSPSDRPQGDSPLHF	TGTGCCAGCAGTCCAAGTGACAGGCCCCAGGGGGATTCACCCCTCCACTTT	TRBV28	TRBJ1-6	TRBD1
CASSGEGGGSEDTQYF	TGTGCCAGCAGCGGAGAGGGAGGGGGGTCGGAGGATACGCAGTATTTT	TRBV9	TRBJ2-3	-
CASTKDRFKQYF	TGTGCCAGCACAAAAGACAGATTCAAGCAGTACTTC	TRBV2	TRBJ2-7	-
CAIKVVHYSNQPQHF	TGTGCCATTAAAGTGGTGCACTATAGCAATCAGCCCCAGCATTTT	TRBV19	TRBJ1-5	-
CASSLAFRSNQPQHF	TGTGCCAGCAGCTTAGCTTTTCGGTCCAATCAGCCCCAGCATTTT	TRBV7-8	TRBJ1-5	-
CASRRSGGRIHEQYF	TGTGCCAGCAGAAGATCGGGGGGCAGGATCCACGAGCAGTACTTC	TRBV27	TRBJ2-7	-
CASSVSSSGGGRDTQYF	TGTGCCAGCAGCGTATCCTCTAGCGGGGGGGGTAGGGATACGCAGTATTTT	TRBV9	TRBJ2-3	TRBD2
CASSPGQGTLYGYTF	TGTGCCAGCAGCCCCGGACAGGGGACCCTCTATGGCTACACCTTC	TRBV27	TRBJ1-2	TRBD1
CAWSVQRGYTF	TGTGCCTGGAGTGTACAGCGGGGCTACACCTTC	TRBV30	TRBJ1-2	-
CASSLASVSGANVLTF	TGTGCCAGCAGCTTAGCGTCGGTTAGTGGGGCCAACGTCCTGACTTTC	TRBV7-9	TRBJ2-6	-
CASSGGLADTSVF	TGTGCCAGCAGTGGCGGACTAGCGGACACCAGCGTCTTC	TRBV25-1	TRBJ2-1	TRBD2
CASSLRQGELTDTQYF	TGCGCCAGCAGCTTGCGACAGGGGGAGCTCACAGATACGCAGTATTTT	TRBV5-1	TRBJ2-3	TRBD1
CASSTGTPSTDTQYF	TGTGCCAGCAGCACCGGGACTCCGAGCACAGATACGCAGTATTTT	TRBV28	TRBJ2-3	-
CSVEGQGSIYF	TGCAGCGTTGAAGGCCAGGGGAGCATATATTTT	TRBV29-1	TRBJ1-3	-
CASSSRTSHSYEQYF	TGTGCCAGCAGCTCACGGACTAGCCATTCCTACGAGCAGTACTTC	TRBV7-6	TRBJ2-7	TRBD2
CASSQGGAGMAYNEQFF	TGTGCCAGCAGCCAAGGAGGAGCTGGTATGGCCTACAATGAGCAGTTCTTC	TRBV4-2	TRBJ2-1	-
CASRHSQVQPQHF	TGTGCCAGTCGGCATTCACAGGTTCAGCCCCAGCATTTT	TRBV19	TRBJ1-5	-
CASSPGHPYEQYF	TGTGCCAGCAGCCCGGGACACCCCTACGAGCAGTACTTC	TRBV7-9	TRBJ2-7	-
CASSQFSTSSYEQYF	TGCGCCAGCAGCCAATTCTCGACTAGCTCCTACGAGCAGTACTTC	TRBV4-3	TRBJ2-7	-
CASSQRQGNYEQYF	TGCGCCAGCAGCCAACGACAGGGGAACTACGAGCAGTACTTC	TRBV4-3	TRBJ2-7	TRBD1